This T cell receptor (beta chain) derives from a study of T cell responses to AZD1222 COVID-19 vaccine. This CDR3 region has 13 residues. Between the trimmed V and J ends, which lost 3 bases and 8 bases, there was a span of 11 bases. Per germline, CDR1 KGHSH and CDR2 LQKENI. The data were produced by immunoSEQ multiplex PCR, yet TCRdb's version contains in-frame clones alone and is incomplete. The sample includes over 200,000 clones, 90% to 95% of them seen just once. As to this clone: The target antigen is unknown.

Study findings and constraints: Mostly white British, mostly female donors; authors suggested clonal diversity may be underestimated. Seropositivity was recorded at baseline in only a handful of AZD1222 recipients. Spike as a whole was targeted by vaccine-associated CD4 TCRs, dominant at 160-218 and 743-854. Repertoires were collected only later (after the peak T cell response had occurred).

V and J are TRBV18 and TRBJ1-5; D might be TRBD1 (5 bases). This specimen was peripheral blood, taken 28 days after the second dose of the MenACWY control vaccine. This TCR was sampled from an adult who received the MenACWY meningococcal vaccine as a control. In DNA, the CDR3 is TGTGCCAGCTCACCCCAGAAGGGGAAGCCCCAGCATTTT. Its translation is CASSPQKGKPQHF. The full variable domain, completed using reference TRBV18 and TRBJ1-5, is NAGVMQNPRHLVRRRGQEARLRCSPMKGHSHVYWYRQLPEEGLKFMVYLQKENIIDESGMPKERFSAEFPKEGPSILRIQQVVRGDSAAYFCASSPQKGKPQHFGDGTRLSIL.